Following are 4 T cell receptor beta chains from one sample sequenced in a study of cytomegalovirus exposure and HLA in healthy donors. Both 60 Vbeta primers and 13 Jbeta primers went into the PCR. TCRdb's table, derived via immunoSEQ multiplex PCR, lists solely in-frame clones and lacks some. Seen here are approximately 180,000 clones, about 88% observed once, and the top ten hold roughly 1.9%. Sequencing was done on a sample of PBMCs. These receptors were collected from a woman aged 18-29 years in good health and CMV-seronegative.

The chain couples TRBV18 to TRBJ2-4; tentatively, D is TRBD2 (5 bases). The CDR3 has 15 residues. V dropped 1 base and J dropped 0 bases, with 7 bases sitting between them. CDR1 is KGHSH and CDR2 is LQKENI in the germline V gene. The CDR3 spells CASSPLGVAKNIQYF. CDR3 nucleotides: TGTGCCAGCTCACCACTGGGAGTAGCCAAAAACATTCAGTACTTC. Filled out from reference TRBV18 and TRBJ2-4, the complete variable domain reads NAGVMQNPRHLVRRRGQEARLRCSPMKGHSHVYWYRQLPEEGLKFMVYLQKENIIDESGMPKERFSAEFPKEGPSILRIQQVVRGDSAAYFCASSPLGVAKNIQYFGAGTRLSVL.

The table lists this clone with a few counts. V usage is TRBV6-1 and J usage is TRBJ1-1; TRBD1 matches 8 bases. The CDR3 consists of 16 residues. V shed 1 base, J shed 1 base, and the junction held 5 bases outside the gene matches. Germline assignment: CDR1 MNHNS and CDR2 SASEGT. The CDR3 region has the DNA TGTGCCAGCAGTGAAGATGCCGGACAGGGGAACACTGAAGCTTTCTTT. Encoded protein: CASSEDAGQGNTEAFF.

V is TRBV19 and J is TRBJ2-7; D may be TRBD2 (5 bases). The CDR3 spans 13 residues. V gave up 4 bases and J gave up 7 bases, with 14 bases separating them. CDR1 is LNHDA, CDR2 SQIVND, per germline (reference sequence). The CDR3 DNA reads TGTGCCAGTAGTAACGCGCTAACGGGGGAGCAGTACTTC. This codes for CASSNALTGEQYF. The variable domain in full, with the rest retrieved from reference TRBV19 and TRBJ2-7, is DGGITQSPKYLFRKEGQNVTLSCEQNLNHDAMYWYRQDPGQGLRLIYYSQIVNDFQKGDIAEGYSVSREKKESFPLTVTSAQKNPTAFYLCASSNALTGEQYFGPGTRLTVT.

The CDR3 here is CASSKDLRETQYF. The CDR3 DNA sequence: TGTGCCAGCAGCAAAGATCTTCGAGAGACCCAGTACTTC. The J gene is TRBJ2-5, the V gene TRBV21-1; the table's D call TRBD2 went unverified against the DNA. TRBV21-1 is listed as a pseudogene. CDR3 length: 13 residues.